Shown below are 10 T cell receptor beta chains from a single sample sequenced in a study of Ad26.COV2.S vaccination and SARS-CoV-2 variants. Treatment reported: about 20 received Ad26.COV2.S at low or high dose, single or two shots; about 5 received placebo; per-sample allocation not given. Day 63 after the first vaccine or placebo injection was the time point for sampling. Sequencing was performed with immunoSEQ multiplex PCR; in TCRdb, only in-frame clones are kept and a portion is missing. The sample contains about 350,000 clones, 65% to 90% of which appear only once. Sequencing was performed on peripheral blood, taken in a trial of Ad26.COV2.S vaccine versus placebo. Receptors were obtained from a person between 18 and 59 years old who received the Ad26.COV2.S COVID-19 vaccine or a placebo.

This clone appeared many times. V is TRBV6-2 or TRBV6-3 and J is TRBJ1-6; no definite D call. V lost 6 bases and J 4 bases, leaving 7 bases between the germline ends. Per germline, CDR1 MNHEY and CDR2 SVGEGT. The CDR3 contains 13 residues. CDR3 region: CASSPGYNSPLHF. For the CDR3, the DNA is TGTGCCAGCAGCCCGGGATATAATTCACCCCTCCACTTT.

The sample holds one count of this clone. The chain has TRBV6-1 and TRBJ2-3; 10 positions agree with TRBD2. CDR1 is MNHNS and CDR2 is SASEGT in the germline V gene. The length of the CDR3 is 15 residues. The junction had 1 base not matched to a gene; V was cut back by 1 base and J by 3 bases. The CDR3 is CASSEGAGGTDTQYF. The CDR3 nucleotides are TGTGCCAGCAGTGAAGGAGCGGGGGGGACAGATACGCAGTATTTT.

This chain links TRBV4-1 with TRBJ1-2, with D perhaps TRBD1 (5 bases). The CDR3 is 15 residues long. Germline CDR1 and CDR2: MGHRA and YSYEKL. V was shortened by 1 base and J by 8 bases, with 17 bases between the two germline ends. As DNA, the CDR3 is TGCGCCAGCAGCCAAGGGGAGGACGGGGGAGTGGGCTACACCTTC. It yields the protein CASSQGEDGGVGYTF.

This sequence joins TRBV2 and TRBJ2-3, with 11 positions matching TRBD2. V trimming: 7 bases; J trimming: 0 bases; junction bases outside the gene matches: 3. This CDR3 comprises 15 residues. Germline CDR1 and CDR2: SNHLY and FYNNEI. CDR3 protein: CASKTSGVSTDTQYF. CDR3 DNA sequence: TGTGCCAGCAAGACTAGCGGGGTTAGCACAGATACGCAGTATTTT.

The chain employs TRBV9 and TRBJ2-3; TRBD1 aligns across 7 bases. This CDR3 has 17 amino acids. The V segment lost 3 bases and the J segment 0 bases; nucleotides outside the gene matches: 10. Germline V lookup: CDR1 SGDLS, CDR2 YYNGEE. CDR3 DNA sequence: TGTGCCAGCAGCGCCGAGGGGGCCACTCCCAGCACAGATACGCAGTATTTT. This translates into CASSAEGATPSTDTQYF.

The chain uses TRBV6-5 and TRBJ1-1; D may be TRBD1 (5 bases). The germline V and J ends were trimmed by 5 bases and 0 bases, with 10 bases remaining between them. Germline assignment: CDR1 MNHEY and CDR2 SVGAGI. There are 14 residues in the CDR3. CDR3 DNA: TGTGCCAGCAGTCCAGGGTCTTTGAACACTGAAGCTTTCTTT. Translated, it gives CASSPGSLNTEAFF.

CDR3 coding DNA: TGTGCCAGCAGCTTTATCCGCACAGATACGCAGTATTTT. This codes for CASSFIRTDTQYF. J is TRBJ2-3 and V is TRBV7-2, with D unclear. CDR3 length equals 13 residues. V lost 3 bases, J lost 1 base, and 5 bases lay in between. CDR1 and CDR2 (germline): SGHTA, FQGNSA.

V usage is TRBV6-6 and J usage is TRBJ1-5; D not certain. CDR3 length: 14 amino acids. Trimming cost V 3 bases and J 3 bases, with 9 bases left between them. Germline assignment: CDR1 MNHNY and CDR2 SVGAGI (reference sequence). CDR3 DNA sequence: TGTGCCAGCAGTTATCGGCCCGCCAATCAGCCCCAGCATTTT. Translating gives CASSYRPANQPQHF.

This sequence joins TRBV5-8 and TRBJ1-6, with unresolved D. V was trimmed by 2 bases and J by 5 bases, leaving 11 bases between them. The CDR3 has 15 amino acids. Germline V gene data show CDR1 as SGHTS and CDR2 as YDEGEE. For the CDR3, the DNA is TGTGCCAGCAGCTTTGGAGGAGGAAATAATTCACCCCTCCACTTT. It specifies CASSFGGGNNSPLHF.

V and J are TRBV7-2 and TRBJ1-3; D is ambiguous. Germline-derived CDR1 and CDR2 are SGHTA and FQGNSA. Trimming took 6 bases from V and 2 from J, leaving 14 bases between them. The CDR3 is made up of 15 amino acids. The DNA of the CDR3 is TGTGCCAGCAGGGCCGGGGAGCTTCCTGGAAACACCATATATTTT. Protein product: CASRAGELPGNTIYF.